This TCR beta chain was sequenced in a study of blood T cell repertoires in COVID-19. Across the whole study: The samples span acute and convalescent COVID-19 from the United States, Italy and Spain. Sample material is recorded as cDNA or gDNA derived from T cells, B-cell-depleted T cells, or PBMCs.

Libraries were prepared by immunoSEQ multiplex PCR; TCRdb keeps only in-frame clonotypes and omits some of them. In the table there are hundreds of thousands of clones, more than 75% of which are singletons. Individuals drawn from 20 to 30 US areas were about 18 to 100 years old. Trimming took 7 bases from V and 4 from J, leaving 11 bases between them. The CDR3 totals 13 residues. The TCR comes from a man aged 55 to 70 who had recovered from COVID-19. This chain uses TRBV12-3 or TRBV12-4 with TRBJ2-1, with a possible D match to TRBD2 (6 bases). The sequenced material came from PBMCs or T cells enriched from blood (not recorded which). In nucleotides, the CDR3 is TGTGCCAGCACGGTCGGGGGTTACAATGAGCAGTTCTTC. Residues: CASTVGGYNEQFF.